This TCR beta chain was sequenced during a study of blood T cells in healthy people across ages. Study-wide results and limits: More naive CD4+ cells and higher diversity marked long-lived donors relative to aged donors. The percentage of naive T cells correlated strongly with TCR beta diversity.

Drawn from each donor were around 9.1 milliliters of peripheral blood. The authors isolated at least 7 million PBMCs per sample. With a J-beta primer mix and a sample-barcoded 5' primer, a second PCR ran about 6 to 11 cycles. TCRdb reanalysed the 5' RACE reads using MiXCR and keeps one entry per CDR3 protein. The sample lists some 640,000 distinct CDR3 sequences, 25% to 35% occurring once. This clonotype was observed many times. The antigen is not known. This CDR3 is 15 amino acids long. Looked up from germline, CDR1 is MNHEY and CDR2 is SVGAGI. V lost 4 bases and J lost 2; bases outside the gene matches: 6.

The rearrangement uses TRBV6-5 and TRBJ2-3, with TRBD1 matching over 7 bases. This receptor was identified in a woman of 80 years or more in good health. Sequenced: blood. DNA for the CDR3: TGTGCCAGCAGTTCAGGGGGACAGCCCACAGATACGCAGTATTTT. This gives the protein CASSSGGQPTDTQYF.